Here is one T cell receptor beta chain with its context. The germline gene is not matched at one end of the junction; a read error may be the cause. TCRdb's copy holds only in-frame clones and misses some; the assay was immunoSEQ multiplex PCR. The repertoire consists of approximately 75,000 clones, with more than 90% occurring once and the leading ten covering roughly 0.41%. The sample is drawn from a study of technical replicates of blood from several donors. CDR1 is SSHAT, CDR2 FNYEAQ, per germline (reference sequence). The CDR3 consists of 15 residues. The receptor's source is a human donor in good health. Sequenced input: T cells isolated from PBMCs. The J gene is TRBJ2-3, the V gene TRBV7-7; 8 bases agree with TRBD2. Written as DNA, the CDR3 is TGTGCTAGCAGCTTTACAGCGGGAGGCACAGATACGCAGTATTTT. Its protein is CASSFTAGGTDTQYF.